The 10 T cell receptor beta chains given below trace back to one sample, sequenced in a study of cytomegalovirus exposure and HLA in healthy donors. The PCR employed 60 Vbeta primers together with 13 Jbeta primers. Assay used: immunoSEQ multiplex PCR; TCRdb lists only in-frame clones, some missing. The sample lists about 130,000 clones; about 74% were seen once. The sequenced sample consisted of PBMCs. These receptor sequences come from a young man in good health and CMV-seropositive.

This chain connects TRBV2 to TRBJ2-7; maybe TRBD2 (6 bases). This CDR3 is built from 16 residues. Trimming cost V 7 bases and J 2 bases, with 21 bases left between them. Germline V gene lookup returns CDR1 SNHLY and CDR2 FYNNEI. CDR3 nucleotides: TGTGCCAGCAAATCACTTCACTGGGGGGAGGCCTACGAGCAGTACTTC. This gives the protein CASKSLHWGEAYEQYF.

The gene calls are TRBV2 and TRBJ2-5; D perhaps matches TRBD1 (6 bases). V lost 8 bases to trimming and J lost 1 base, with 11 bases between them. Germline assignment: CDR1 SNHLY and CDR2 FYNNEI. The CDR3 spans 13 residues. For the CDR3, the DNA is TGTGCCAGCTGCCGGGACATCCAAGAGACCCAGTACTTC. Translating it yields CASCRDIQETQYF.

This sequence joins TRBV6-6 and TRBJ2-3; D is possibly TRBD1 (5 bases). The CDR3 runs 13 residues. The germline gives CDR1 MNHNY, CDR2 SVGAGI (reference sequence). The V and J ends lost 6 bases and 2 bases respectively, with 9 bases between them. CDR3: CASSKDNTDTQYF. DNA of the CDR3: TGTGCCAGCAGCAAGGACAACACAGATACGCAGTATTTT.

The gene calls are TRBV4-2 and TRBJ2-1, with 11 nucleotides matching TRBD2. Trimming cost V 4 bases and J 8 bases; bases outside gene matches: 7. Germline-derived CDR1 and CDR2 are LGHNA and YNFKEQ. The CDR3 extends over 15 amino acids. The CDR3 coding sequence is TGTGCCAGCAGCCCCCTAGCGGGGGGCGAGGATGAGCAGTTCTTC. Amino acid sequence: CASSPLAGGEDEQFF.

The V gene is TRBV27, the J gene TRBJ1-4, with TRBD1 as a possible D gene (5 bases). Trimming shortened V by 1 base and J by 7 bases, and 13 bases separated the two germline ends. Germline loops: CDR1 MNHEY, CDR2 SMNVEV (reference sequence). The CDR3 totals 15 residues. The CDR3 DNA reads as TGTGCCAGCAGTTTATTCGGGGGTGATAGTGAAAAACTGTTTTTT. Protein sequence: CASSLFGGDSEKLFF.

The chain joins TRBV4-3 to TRBJ1-2, with 8 bases lining up with TRBD1. Germline V CDR1 and CDR2: LGHNA, YSLEER. V dropped 4 bases and J dropped 2; count of bases not matched to a gene: 15. The length of the CDR3 is 18 residues. The DNA for the CDR3 is TGCGCCAGCAGCCCAGAATGGACAGGGAACACGTACAACTATGGCTACACCTTC. This sequence encodes CASSPEWTGNTYNYGYTF.

The J gene is TRBJ2-5, the V gene TRBV29-1; 9 bases agree with TRBD1. The J call may be in error: the DNA end matches TRBJ2-7 better. CDR1 and CDR2 (germline): SQVTM, ANQGSEA. The CDR3 sequence is 15 residues long. The CDR3 spells CSVEDRRDRAYEQYF. CDR3 DNA sequence: TGCAGCGTTGAAGACAGGCGGGACAGGGCCTACGAGCAGTACTTC.

V gene TRBV5-6 combines with J gene TRBJ1-2; tentative D call: TRBD1 (6 bases). V gave up 1 base and J gave up 2 bases, with 12 bases separating them. The CDR3 totals 15 residues. Germline loops: CDR1 SGHDT, CDR2 YYEEEE. The CDR3 nucleotides are TGTGCCAGCAGCTTGTTTACAGGGAAGAACTATGGCTACACCTTC. This codes for CASSLFTGKNYGYTF.

This clone has just a few counts. This chain uses TRBV13 with TRBJ2-2; 8 bases map to TRBD1. Germline values: CDR1 PRHDT, CDR2 FYEKMQ (reference sequence). There are 16 residues in the CDR3. V shed 4 bases, J shed 8 bases, and the junction held 12 bases outside the gene matches. Written as DNA, the CDR3 is TGTGCCAGCAGCTCTACAGGGGGGAGTTTTTCGGGGGAGCTGTTTTTT. Its translation: CASSSTGGSFSGELFF.

This chain links TRBV11-1 with TRBJ1-1, with D perhaps matching TRBD1 (5 bases). The V gene's germline CDR1 is SGHAT and CDR2 FQDESV (reference sequence). CDR3 length: 14 residues. The V end was cut by 2 bases, the J end by 4 bases, with 11 bases between. The CDR3 nucleotides read TGTGCCAGCAGCTTAATCCGTGGGGCCACTGAAGCTTTCTTT. Encoded protein: CASSLIRGATEAFF.